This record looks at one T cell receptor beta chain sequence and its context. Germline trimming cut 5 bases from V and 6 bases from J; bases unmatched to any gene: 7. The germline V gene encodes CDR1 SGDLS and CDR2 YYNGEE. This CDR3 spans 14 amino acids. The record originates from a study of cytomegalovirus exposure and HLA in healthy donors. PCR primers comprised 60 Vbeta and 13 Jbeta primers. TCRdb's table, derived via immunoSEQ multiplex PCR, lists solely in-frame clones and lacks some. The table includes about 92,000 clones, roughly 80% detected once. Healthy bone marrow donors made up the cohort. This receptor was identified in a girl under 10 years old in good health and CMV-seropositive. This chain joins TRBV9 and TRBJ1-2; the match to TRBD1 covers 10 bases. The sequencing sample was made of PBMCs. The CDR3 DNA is TGTGCCAGCAGTGCGACAGGGGGCGAAAATGGCTACACCTTC. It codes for CASSATGGENGYTF.